This entry concerns a single T cell receptor beta chain. Its antigen is still unknown. No base quality values were provided; no much bigger clone lies one nucleotide off. Sequences MNHEY (CDR1) and SVGAGI (CDR2) are obtained from the germline V gene. From the cysteine up to the phenylalanine, the CDR3 has a length of 15 residues. Here the CDR3 DNA is all that survives: 45 bases in frame from base 1. V lost 0 bases and J lost 0 bases; the stretch between them is 8 bases long. Only healthy Caucasian donors were included. The twin cohort comprised three pairs of female monozygotic twins, all aged roughly 18 to 30 years. Positive isolation kits from Invitrogen were used to isolate CD4+ and CD8+ T cell populations. This specimen comes from a study of identical twins listed by TCRdb under 2016. About the full investigation: TCR alpha and beta repertoires from monozygotic twins, unrelated adults of various ages and cord blood were deep-sequenced to test whether fetal clonotypes persist. To rule out contamination, replicate twin experiments were performed at different times with different library preparation protocols.

Library construction relied on 5' RACE. The sequencer was an Illumina HiSeq 2000. Template switching added a universal primer binding site, and the final cDNA carried a unique molecular identifier that allowed TCR cDNA molecules to be counted accurately. First-strand cDNA for TCR alpha and beta chains was synthesized from specific primers in the conserved constant-segment region. Each cDNA library was double barcoded, with a SMART-Mk sample barcode plus Illumina barcodes, to control for contamination. Two successive PCR steps introduced TruSeq adapter sequences along with Illumina sample barcodes. Sequencing of the TCR alpha and beta cDNA libraries was done on the Illumina HiSeq platform using custom primers. Per the authors' processing: Unique molecular identifiers were extracted from raw reads with MiGEC, and CDR3 positions were determined with MiXCR. For each individual, recombination models were inferred using an EM algorithm with the repgenHMM and IGoR tools. The tcR package in R was used for shared clonotype analysis, with sharing normalized by the product of cloneset sizes. To study raw recombination without the effects of thymic and clonal selection, out-of-frame nonproductive sequences were analyzed. In-frame beta chains were kept once TCRdb had trimmed the public reads at Q25 with fastp and called clones with MiXCR. Each record represents a unique CDR3 protein, reported with the most common genes and DNA among its rows. TCRdb's processing, not the authors', yielded these V and J calls. The sample table contains about 190,000 distinct CDR3 sequences; only one count was recorded for approximately 16% of them. The ten largest clones capture around two fifths of the sample.

Overall study results and their limits: Abundant cord blood beta clonotypes had fewer insertions, young adult naive repertoires showed a similar but weaker trend, and memory repertoires showed no such trend. A weaker excess of twin sharing was found in beta out-of-frame sequences because the signal-to-noise ratio was lowered by fewer shared sequences. In monozygotic twins, recombination models systematically underestimated out-of-frame TCR alpha sharing, but the models matched the sharing seen between unrelated individuals. Invariant T cells such as MAIT and iNKT could partly confound zero-insertion analyses, although diverse VJ usage argued against such confounding for most clonotypes. Conclusions relied on cross-sectional statistical analysis, since the same donors could not be followed over many years. Compared with coincidental sharing between unrelated individuals, out-of-frame TCR alpha sequences shared between twins had an excess of sequences with low generation probability.

Another study also made use of these data, one on T cells expressing NK-cell markers. In that second paper, the authors write: Three sorted T-cell subsets (CD3+CD56+NKG2C+, CD3+CD56+NKG2C- and CD3+CD56-NKG2C+) from several donors had their TCR beta-chain repertoires profiled. Among the eight sequenced donors, only one was HCMV-seronegative, while the other seven were HCMV-seropositive. To restrict sorting to alphabetaTCR-expressing T cells, an anti-gammadeltaTCR antibody was added in several experiments. In several donors, the dominant CD3+CD56+NKG2C+ clonotypes ranked among the top 10 CD8+ clonotypes, making up roughly 1.0-7.0% of CD8+ T cells. Those dominant clonotypes were again the most abundant among CD3+CD56-NKG2C+ cells in four donors, at about 25-65%. Whether the expanded NKG2C-expressing T cell clones were specific for HCMV antigens was left unclear. The eight sequenced donors were randomly selected healthy volunteers, three men and five women. HCMV-specific IgG was detected in serum with a commercial ELISA kit to determine HCMV serostatus. Reads were demultiplexed and grouped by UMI with MIGEC, and clonotypes were assembled and quantified with MiTCR. To remove erroneous sequences, TCR cDNA sequences were retained only when supported by two or more reads. The tcR package was used for downstream repertoire analysis, with clonotypes matched between fractions based on CDR3 nucleotide sequence plus V segment. VDJmatch was used to annotate antigen specificity against VDJdb, with one amino acid substitution allowed in CDR3.

In this chain, TRBV6-5 is recombined with TRBJ1-2; too little of a D gene remains to name it. The specimen was CD8+ T cells sorted from blood. The source is a woman between 18 and 29 years old in good health. The CDR3: CASSYSPGANYGYTF. The nucleotide sequence reads as follows: TGTGCCAGCAGTTACTCGCCTGGAGCTAACTATGGCTACACCTTC.